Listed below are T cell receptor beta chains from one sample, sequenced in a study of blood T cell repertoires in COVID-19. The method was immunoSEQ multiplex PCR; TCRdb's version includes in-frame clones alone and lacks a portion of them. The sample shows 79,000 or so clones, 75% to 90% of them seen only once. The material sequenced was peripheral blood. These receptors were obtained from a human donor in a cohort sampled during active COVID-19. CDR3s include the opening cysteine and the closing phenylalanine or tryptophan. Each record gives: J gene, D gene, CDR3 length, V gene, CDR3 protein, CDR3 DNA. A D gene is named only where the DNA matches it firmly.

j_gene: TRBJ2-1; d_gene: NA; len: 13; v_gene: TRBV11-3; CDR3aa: CASSLTSDGEQFF; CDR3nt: TGTGCCAGCAGCCTGACTAGTGACGGTGAGCAGTTCTTC
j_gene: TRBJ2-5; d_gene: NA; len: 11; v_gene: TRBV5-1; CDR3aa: CASSSGETQYF; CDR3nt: TGCGCCAGCAGCTCCGGGGAGACCCAGTACTTC
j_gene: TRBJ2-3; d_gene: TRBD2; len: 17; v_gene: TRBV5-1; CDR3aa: CASFLGASGRSTDTQYF; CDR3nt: TGCGCCAGCTTCCTCGGGGCTAGCGGGAGGTCCACAGATACGCAGTATTTT
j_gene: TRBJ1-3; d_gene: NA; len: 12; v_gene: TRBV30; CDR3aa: CAWSPGQNTIYF; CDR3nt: TGTGCCTGGAGTCCAGGCCAAAACACCATATATTTT
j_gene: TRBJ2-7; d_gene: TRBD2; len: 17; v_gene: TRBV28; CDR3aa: CASSHLGTSGSTYEQYF; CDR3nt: TGTGCCAGCAGTCATTTAGGGACTAGCGGGAGTACGTACGAGCAGTACTTC
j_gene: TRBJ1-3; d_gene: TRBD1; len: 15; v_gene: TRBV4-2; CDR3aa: CASSQSGGFGNTIYF; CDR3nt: TGTGCCAGCAGCCAATCAGGGGGATTTGGAAACACCATATATTTT
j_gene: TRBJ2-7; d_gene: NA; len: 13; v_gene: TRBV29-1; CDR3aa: CSIGPSEGYEQYF; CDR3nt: TGCAGCATCGGACCCAGCGAGGGCTACGAGCAGTACTTC
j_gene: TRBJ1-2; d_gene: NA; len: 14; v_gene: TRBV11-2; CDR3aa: CASSLVTGQGGYTF; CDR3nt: TGTGCCAGCAGCTTAGTAACAGGTCAGGGTGGCTACACCTTC
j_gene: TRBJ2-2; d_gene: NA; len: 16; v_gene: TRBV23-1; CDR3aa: CASSPFRGRNTGELFF; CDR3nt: TGCGCCAGCAGTCCTTTTAGGGGCCGGAACACCGGGGAGCTGTTTTTT
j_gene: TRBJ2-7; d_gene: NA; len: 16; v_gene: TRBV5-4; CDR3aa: CASSFQTSWEGGEQYF; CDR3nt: TGTGCCAGCAGCTTCCAGACTAGCTGGGAAGGGGGCGAGCAGTACTTC
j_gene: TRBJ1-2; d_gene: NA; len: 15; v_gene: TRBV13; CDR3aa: CASSFPTGGEYGYTF; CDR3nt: TGTGCCAGCAGCTTCCCAACAGGTGGAGAGTATGGCTACACCTTC
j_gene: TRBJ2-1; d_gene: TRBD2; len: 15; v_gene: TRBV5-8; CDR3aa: CASSLQGGSLNEQFF; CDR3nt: TGTGCCAGCAGCTTGCAGGGAGGGTCTTTGAATGAGCAGTTCTTC
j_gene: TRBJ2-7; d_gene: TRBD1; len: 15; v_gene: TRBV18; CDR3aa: CASSYRTGQAYEQYF; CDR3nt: TGTGCCAGCTCATACCGGACAGGGCAAGCCTACGAGCAGTACTTC